These 15 T cell receptor beta chains were sequenced from one sample in a study of cytomegalovirus exposure and HLA in healthy donors. 13 Jbeta primers and 60 Vbeta primers were used for the PCR. Generated by immunoSEQ multiplex PCR, the TCRdb table keeps only in-frame clones and is missing some. This sample has over 200,000 clones, with around 85% found just once. Sample: PBMCs. The receptors here all came from a human donor in good health.

This clone appeared a single time. CDR3 residues: CASSQDGGGGYEQYF. The CDR3 nucleotides read TGCGCCAGCAGCCAAGATGGGGGCGGGGGCTACGAGCAGTACTTC. The gene calls are TRBV4-3 and TRBJ2-7; a weak D match, TRBD2 (7 bases). Germline CDR1 is LGHNA and CDR2 is YSLEER. CDR3 length: 15 residues. V gave up 0 bases and J gave up 3 bases, with 12 bases separating them.

The V gene is TRBV2, the J gene TRBJ1-1; D is uncertain. Trimming removed 5 bases from V and 5 bases from J, with 6 bases in between. The length of the CDR3 is 11 residues. In germline, CDR1 is SNHLY, CDR2 FYNNEI. CDR3 amino acids: CASSSTTEAFF. For the CDR3, the DNA is TGTGCCAGCAGTTCTACGACTGAAGCTTTCTTT.

The chain recombines TRBV7-2 with TRBJ1-5, with D hard to call. CDR1 SGHTA and CDR2 FQGNSA come from the germline V gene. The CDR3 sequence is 15 residues long. V was shortened by 2 bases and J by 2 bases, with 10 bases between the two germline ends. This chain's CDR3 is CASSLRGYGNQPQHF. Written as DNA, the CDR3 is TGTGCCAGCAGCTTACGAGGGTATGGCAATCAGCCCCAGCATTTT. Full variable domain (rest looked up from reference TRBV7-2 and TRBJ1-5): GAGVSQSPSNKVTEKGKDVELRCDPISGHTALYWYRQSLGQGLEFLIYFQGNSAPDKSGLPSDRFSAERTGGSVSTLTIQRTQQEDSAVYLCASSLRGYGNQPQHFGDGTRLSIL.

The chain employs TRBV5-4 and TRBJ2-5, with 7 positions matching TRBD2. The germline V gene has CDR1 SGHNT and CDR2 YYREEE (reference sequence). V was clipped by 3 bases and J by 3 bases; unmatched bases: 5. CDR3 length equals 14 residues. The DNA for the CDR3 is TGTGCCAGCAGCTCTCCTAGCGGTAAAGAGACCCAGTACTTC. Translated: CASSSPSGKETQYF.

This chain connects TRBV6-5 to TRBJ1-4; TRBD1 matches at 11 bases. CDR1 is MNHEY, CDR2 SVGAGI, per germline. The CDR3 runs to 16 residues. The trim removed 0 bases at V and 12 bases at J, leaving 9 bases unmatched. The CDR3 DNA reads as TGTGCCAGCAGTTACTCGGCTGGGACAGGGGGAAGGGAACTGTTTTTT. It specifies CASSYSAGTGGRELFF.

The chain joins TRBV29-1 to TRBJ2-7; the match to TRBD1 covers 9 bases. With 6 bases clipped from V and 5 bases from J, the junction kept 11 bases outside the gene matches. Germline CDR1 reads SQVTM; CDR2 reads ANQGSEA. The CDR3 has 14 amino acids. The CDR3 region is CSVGTGSSADEQYF. The CDR3, as DNA: TGCAGCGTGGGGACAGGGTCATCTGCGGACGAGCAGTACTTC.

The chain recombines TRBV6-5 with TRBJ1-2; D remains ambiguous. Germline V CDR1 and CDR2: MNHEY, SVGAGI. V was pared by 6 bases and J by 2 bases, with 10 bases between. This CDR3 is built from 13 residues. This chain's CDR3 is CASSADTNYGYTF. Written as DNA, the CDR3 is TGTGCCAGCAGCGCTGACACAAACTATGGCTACACCTTC.

The gene calls are TRBV19 and TRBJ2-5; weak D call: TRBD2 (6 bases). Trimming removed 4 bases at V and 3 bases at J, with 15 bases between. This CDR3 spans 15 amino acids. Germline CDR1 is LNHDA and CDR2 is SQIVND (reference sequence). CDR3 nucleotide sequence: TGTGCCAGTAGTAGGAGACCGGGAGAAAAAGAGACCCAGTACTTC. It codes for CASSRRPGEKETQYF. Filled out from reference TRBV19 and TRBJ2-5, the complete variable domain reads DGGITQSPKYLFRKEGQNVTLSCEQNLNHDAMYWYRQDPGQGLRLIYYSQIVNDFQKGDIAEGYSVSREKKESFPLTVTSAQKNPTAFYLCASSRRPGEKETQYFGPGTRLLVL.

The chain has TRBV19 and TRBJ1-5; perhaps TRBD1 as D (5 bases). CDR1 is LNHDA, CDR2 SQIVND, per germline (reference sequence). The CDR3 contains 12 residues. The V end was cut by 6 bases, the J end by 6 bases, with 9 bases between. The CDR3 region is CASSGGPQPQHF. CDR3 sequence (DNA): TGTGCCAGTAGCGGGGGACCTCAGCCCCAGCATTTT.

The chain employs TRBV11-2 and TRBJ2-5; D remains unclear. Trimming pared 5 bases from V and 2 bases from J, leaving 27 bases between. Looked up from germline, CDR1 is SGHAT and CDR2 is FQNNGV. CDR3 length: 19 amino acids. The CDR3 bases are TGTGCCAGCAGCGCGTACACCTTTCGTGTCAGGATTGCACAAGAGACCCAGTACTTC. It specifies CASSAYTFRVRIAQETQYF.

This rearrangement joins TRBV19 to TRBJ1-2; D might be TRBD1 (6 bases). Looked up from germline, CDR1 is LNHDA and CDR2 is SQIVND (reference sequence). The V end was cut by 5 bases, the J end by 4 bases, with 20 bases between. The CDR3 length is 16 residues. The CDR3 is CASSPYSGGQVYGYTF. Written as DNA, the CDR3 is TGTGCCAGTAGTCCTTATTCCGGGGGGCAAGTCTATGGCTACACCTTC. The full variable domain, rest sourced from reference TRBV19 and TRBJ1-2, is DGGITQSPKYLFRKEGQNVTLSCEQNLNHDAMYWYRQDPGQGLRLIYYSQIVNDFQKGDIAEGYSVSREKKESFPLTVTSAQKNPTAFYLCASSPYSGGQVYGYTFGSGTRLTVV.

The gene calls are TRBV29-1 and TRBJ2-7, with D possibly being TRBD1 (5 bases). The germline V gene has CDR1 SQVTM and CDR2 ANQGSEA. V gave up 3 bases and J gave up 6 bases, with 12 bases separating them. The CDR3 has 12 amino acids. CDR3 residues: CSVDGWQGEQYF. The DNA for the CDR3 is TGCAGCGTTGATGGCTGGCAGGGCGAGCAGTACTTC.

The chain has TRBV5-1 and TRBJ2-5, with unresolved D. The length of the CDR3 is 13 residues. Germline CDR1 SGHRS, CDR2 YFSETQ. V was cut by 5 bases and J by 5 bases, with 13 bases left in between. The CDR3 reads CASSTQDRETQYF. The DNA of the CDR3 is TGCGCCAGCAGTACTCAGGATAGGGAGACCCAGTACTTC.

CDR3 region: CASLGGGLLNTEAFF. CDR3 in DNA: TGTGCCAGCCTCGGCGGAGGGCTACTGAACACTGAAGCTTTCTTT. The rearrangement links TRBV28 to TRBJ1-1; unclear D gene. V lost 8 bases and J 0 bases, leaving 16 bases between the germline ends. The germline gives CDR1 MDHEN, CDR2 SYDVKM. The CDR3 has 15 amino acids. Together with reference TRBV28 and TRBJ1-1, the CDR3 gives the full variable domain: DVKVTQSSRYLVKRTGEKVFLECVQDMDHENMFWYRQDPGLGLRLIYFSYDVKMKEKGDIPEGYSVSREKKERFSLILESASTNQTSMYLCASLGGGLLNTEAFFGQGTRLTVV.

The V and J genes are TRBV29-1 and TRBJ1-2; D uncertain. Germline V gene lookup returns CDR1 SQVTM and CDR2 ANQGSEA. With 3 bases removed from V and 8 bases from J, the gap between germline ends came to 10 bases. The length of the CDR3 is 11 residues. CDR3 protein: CSVDPGRGYTF. CDR3 DNA sequence: TGCAGCGTTGACCCAGGCCGCGGCTACACCTTC.